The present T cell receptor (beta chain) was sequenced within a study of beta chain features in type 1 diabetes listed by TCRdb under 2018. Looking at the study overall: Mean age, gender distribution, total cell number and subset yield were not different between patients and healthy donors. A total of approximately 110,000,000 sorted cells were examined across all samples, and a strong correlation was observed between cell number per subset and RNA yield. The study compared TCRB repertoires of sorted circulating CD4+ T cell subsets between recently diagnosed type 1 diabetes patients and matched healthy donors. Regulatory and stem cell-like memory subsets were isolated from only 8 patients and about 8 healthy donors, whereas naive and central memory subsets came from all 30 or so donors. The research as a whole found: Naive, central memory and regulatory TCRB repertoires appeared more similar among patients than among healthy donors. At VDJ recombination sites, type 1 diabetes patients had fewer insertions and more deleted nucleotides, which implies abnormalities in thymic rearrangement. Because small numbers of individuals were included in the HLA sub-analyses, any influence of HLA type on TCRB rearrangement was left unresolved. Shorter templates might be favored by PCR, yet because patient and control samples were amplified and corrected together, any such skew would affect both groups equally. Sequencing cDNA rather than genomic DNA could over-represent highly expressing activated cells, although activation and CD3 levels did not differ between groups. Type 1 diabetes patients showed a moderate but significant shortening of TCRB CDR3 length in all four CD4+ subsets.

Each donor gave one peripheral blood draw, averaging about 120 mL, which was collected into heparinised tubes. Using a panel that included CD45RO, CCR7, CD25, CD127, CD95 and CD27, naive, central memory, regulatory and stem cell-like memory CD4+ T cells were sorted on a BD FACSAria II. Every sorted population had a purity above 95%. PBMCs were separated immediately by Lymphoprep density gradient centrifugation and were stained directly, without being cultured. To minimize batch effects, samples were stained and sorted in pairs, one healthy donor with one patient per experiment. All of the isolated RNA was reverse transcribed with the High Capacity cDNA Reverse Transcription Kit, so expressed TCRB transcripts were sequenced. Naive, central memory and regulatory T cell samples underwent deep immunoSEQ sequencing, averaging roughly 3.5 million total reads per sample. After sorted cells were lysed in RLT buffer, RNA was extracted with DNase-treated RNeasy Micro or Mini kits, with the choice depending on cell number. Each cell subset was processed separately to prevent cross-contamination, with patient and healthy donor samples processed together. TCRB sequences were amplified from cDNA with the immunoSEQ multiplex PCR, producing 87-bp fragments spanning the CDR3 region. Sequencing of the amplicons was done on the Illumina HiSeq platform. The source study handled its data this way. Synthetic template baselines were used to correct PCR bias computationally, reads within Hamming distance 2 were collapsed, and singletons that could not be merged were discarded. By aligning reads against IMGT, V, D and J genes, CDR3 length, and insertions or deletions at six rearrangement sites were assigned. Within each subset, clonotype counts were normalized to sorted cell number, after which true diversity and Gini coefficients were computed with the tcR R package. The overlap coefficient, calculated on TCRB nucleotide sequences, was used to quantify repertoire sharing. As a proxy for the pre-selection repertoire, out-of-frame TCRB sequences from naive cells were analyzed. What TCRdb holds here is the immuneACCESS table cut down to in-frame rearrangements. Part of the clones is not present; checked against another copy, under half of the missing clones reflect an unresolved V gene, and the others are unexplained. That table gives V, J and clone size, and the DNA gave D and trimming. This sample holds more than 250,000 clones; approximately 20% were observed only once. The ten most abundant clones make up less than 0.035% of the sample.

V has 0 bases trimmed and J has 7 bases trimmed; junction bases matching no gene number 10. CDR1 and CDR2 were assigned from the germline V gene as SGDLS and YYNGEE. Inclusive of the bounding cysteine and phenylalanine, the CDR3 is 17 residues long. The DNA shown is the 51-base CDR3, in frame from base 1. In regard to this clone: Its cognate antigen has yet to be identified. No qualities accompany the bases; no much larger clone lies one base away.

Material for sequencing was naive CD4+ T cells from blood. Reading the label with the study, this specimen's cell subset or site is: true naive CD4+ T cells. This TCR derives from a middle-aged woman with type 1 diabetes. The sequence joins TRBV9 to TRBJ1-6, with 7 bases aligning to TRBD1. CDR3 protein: CASSVGGRGRGNSPLHF. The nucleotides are TGTGCCAGCAGCGTAGGAGGAAGGGGGCGCGGAAATTCACCCCTCCACTTT.